A selection of T cell receptor beta chains follows, all from one sample in a study of T cells expressing NK-cell markers. After re-calling the 5' RACE reads, TCRdb lists one entry per CDR3 protein, DNA absent. The sample table sets out 450,000 to 600,000 distinct CDR3 sequences. The sequenced sample was blood T cells: a sorted CD56 or NKG2C T cell subset, CD4+ or CD8+ T cells, or bulk PBMC T cells (not recorded which). The source is a man between 18 and 29 years old in good health. Each CDR3 is given with its conserved first and last residue.

V: TRBV5-6
J: TRBJ2-1
CDR3: CASSLRLPSSYNEQFF

V: TRBV5-1
J: TRBJ2-5
CDR3: CASSQDPGYQETQYF

V: TRBV10-3
J: TRBJ2-1
CDR3: CAIRARQGAYNEQFF

V: TRBV5-1
J: TRBJ2-1
CDR3: CASSLTSGIVNEQFF

V: TRBV15
J: TRBJ1-6
CDR3: CATSPTGGSPLHF

V: TRBV11-2
J: TRBJ1-6
CDR3: CASSLVGVGGSSNSPLHF

V: TRBV5-1
J: TRBJ1-1
CDR3: CASSFPGANTEAFF

V: TRBV6-2/TRBV6-3
J: TRBJ1-2
CDR3: CASSFQDRTNYGYTF

V: TRBV12-3/TRBV12-4
J: TRBJ2-3
CDR3: CASSWIGGSSTDTQYF

V: TRBV7-3
J: TRBJ2-5
CDR3: CASSSGGLAREIETQYF

V: TRBV19
J: TRBJ2-1
CDR3: CASSRLAGDRIGQFF

V: TRBV4-3
J: TRBJ2-2
CDR3: CASSQRPVTGELFF

V: TRBV4-2
J: TRBJ2-4
CDR3: CASSQEGRNIQYF

V: TRBV12-3/TRBV12-4
J: TRBJ2-1
CDR3: CASTGYNEQFF

V: TRBV6-2/TRBV6-3
J: TRBJ2-1
CDR3: CASSYGPGGRHEQFF

V: TRBV12-3/TRBV12-4
J: TRBJ2-5
CDR3: CASSLRTGFTSINKTQYF

V: TRBV10-3
J: TRBJ2-3
CDR3: CAIKEARATDTQYF

V: TRBV7-3
J: TRBJ1-6
CDR3: CASSRFGASDSPLHF

V: TRBV5-5
J: TRBJ2-7
CDR3: CASSPTSQGGAYEQYF

V: TRBV7-2
J: TRBJ2-7
CDR3: CASSSAGTVPSYEQYF

V: TRBV12-3/TRBV12-4
J: TRBJ1-2
CDR3: CASSPDFNYGYTF

V: TRBV7-6
J: TRBJ2-3
CDR3: CASSRHSGLSTDTQYF

V: TRBV4-2
J: TRBJ2-5
CDR3: CASSQEGNPRGETQYF

V: TRBV27
J: TRBJ2-1
CDR3: CASSLGTENEQFF

V: TRBV24-1
J: TRBJ2-2
CDR3: CATRGWSPGELFF

V: TRBV19
J: TRBJ2-5
CDR3: CASSIGLGQYF

V: TRBV5-1
J: TRBJ2-7
CDR3: CASSLARDRPSYEQYF

V: TRBV27
J: TRBJ1-2
CDR3: CASSRQGFSDYGYTF

V: TRBV12-3/TRBV12-4
J: TRBJ2-1
CDR3: CASSSPTVEKAVFF

V: TRBV3-1
J: TRBJ1-4
CDR3: CASSQAGTGDNEKLFF

V: TRBV5-1
J: TRBJ1-1
CDR3: CASSPLKNTEAFF

V: TRBV3-1
J: TRBJ2-1
CDR3: CASSQVGEGNNDQFF

V: TRBV5-1
J: TRBJ2-3
CDR3: CASSYTDTQYF

V: TRBV10-3
J: TRBJ2-1
CDR3: CAISEFLQEQFF

V: TRBV7-9
J: TRBJ1-1
CDR3: CASSQSETGSEAFF

V: TRBV5-1
J: TRBJ2-2
CDR3: CASSSPQSGSSTGELFF

V: TRBV20-1
J: TRBJ1-1
CDR3: CSATKDRVTEAFF

V: TRBV5-1
J: TRBJ2-2
CDR3: CASSHGDRSGELFF

V: TRBV20-1
J: TRBJ2-1
CDR3: CSARALALPHSEQFF

V: TRBV7-2
J: TRBJ2-1
CDR3: CASSEGRSSYNEQFF